The rows below give T cell receptor beta chains drawn from one sample of a study of technical replicates of blood from several donors. Some clones are missing from TCRdb's copy, which holds only in-frame ones; the method was immunoSEQ multiplex PCR. This sample has 75,000 to 90,000 clones; around 94% occur once, and the top ten carry more than 0.2%. The sample was T cells isolated from PBMCs. All receptors come from a human donor in good health. The CDR3 runs from the conserved cysteine through the conserved F or W. Each record gives: D gene, clone size, J gene, V gene, CDR3 DNA, CDR3 protein. The D gene is left open where the match is weak. Only some rows state a clone size, as once, few, many or a class for expanded clones.

>TRBD1|once|TRBJ1-5|TRBV6-1
TGTGCCAGCAGTGATTCGGCACCCGCCGACAGGGGCAATCAGCCCCAGCATTTT
CASSDSAPADRGNQPQHF
>.|.|TRBJ2-7|TRBV2
TGTGCCAGCAGTGAAGCGATTAGGCAGGGTAACGAGCAGTACTTC
CASSEAIRQGNEQYF
>TRBD1|.|TRBJ1-5|TRBV15
TGTGCCACCAGCAGAGGTGGGACAGGGGTTTTTCAGCCCCAGCATTTT
CATSRGGTGVFQPQHF
>.|once|TRBJ1-1|TRBV7-9
TGTGCCAGCAGACCCGGACAACTGAACACTGAAGCTTTCTTT
CASRPGQLNTEAFF
>.|.|TRBJ1-1|TRBV6-1
TGTGCCAGCAGGACAGATCCAAGAAACACTGAAGCTTTCTTT
CASRTDPRNTEAFF
>TRBD1|.|TRBJ2-5|TRBV5-6
TGTGCCAGCAGCTTGGCCGGAGGAGACAGGGGATGGGAGACCCAGTACTTC
CASSLAGGDRGWETQYF
>.|.|TRBJ2-7|TRBV7-6
TGTGCCAGCAGCTCGCGACGGGGCGAGCAGTACTTC
CASSSRRGEQYF
>.|.|TRBJ2-7|TRBV6-1
TGTGCCAGCAGTGAAGCGATCGGCGGGTCTGGCTACGAGCAGTACTTC
CASSEAIGGSGYEQYF
>.|.|TRBJ2-5|TRBV4-2
TGTGCCAGCAGCCAAGTGGAGAATGAAGAGACCCAGTACTTC
CASSQVENEETQYF
>.|.|TRBJ1-5|TRBV11-3
TGTGCCAGCAGTGAGAGGAATCAGCCCCAGCATTTT
CASSERNQPQHF
>TRBD1|.|TRBJ1-2|TRBV5-6
TGTGCCAGCACCTTCGACAGGGGCGGTGGCTACACCTTC
CASTFDRGGGYTF
>.|.|TRBJ1-1|TRBV28
TGTGCCAGCAGTTCACGACAGCCCTATACGCCAACGATGAACACTGAAGCTTTCTTT
CASSSRQPYTPTMNTEAFF
>.|few|TRBJ1-2|TRBV28
TGTGCCAGCAGTTTATTGGGAGGGCAGGACTATGGCTACACCTTC
CASSLLGGQDYGYTF
>TRBD1|.|TRBJ2-7|TRBV7-9
TGTGCCAGCAGCACAACCCGGGACAGGGTAGGAGAGCAGTACTTC
CASSTTRDRVGEQYF
>TRBD2|.|TRBJ2-2|TRBV4-2
TGTGCCAGCAGCCCGCTAGCGGGGTACACCGGGGAGCTGTTTTTT
CASSPLAGYTGELFF
>.|.|TRBJ1-1|TRBV10-1
TGCGCCAGCAGCGATATTCCGGGACGGGGGACTGAAGCTTTCTTT
CASSDIPGRGTEAFF
>TRBD1|.|TRBJ1-2|TRBV6-1
TGTGCCAGCAATCCTAACCTCGACAGGGGCTATGGCTACACCTTC
CASNPNLDRGYGYTF
>.|.|TRBJ1-2|TRBV13
TGTGCCAGCAGCCAAACAGGGCTTTCTAACTATGGCTACACCTTC
CASSQTGLSNYGYTF
>.|once|TRBJ1-2|TRBV7-2
TGTGCCAGCAGCCCCCCCGCCCCCGGGGTGGAGGGCTACACCTTC
CASSPPAPGVEGYTF
>.|.|TRBJ2-3|TRBV2
TGTGCCAGCAGTGGGCGGGGAGGAGGCACAGATACGCAGTATTTT
CASSGRGGGTDTQYF
>TRBD1|.|TRBJ2-5|TRBV5-1
TGCGCCAGCAGCTTGTCTCACGGGACAGAAGAGACCCAGTACTTC
CASSLSHGTEETQYF
>TRBD1|.|TRBJ1-3|TRBV7-9
TGTGCCAGCAGCTTAATCGGGGGACAGGAGGGAAACACCATATATTTT
CASSLIGGQEGNTIYF
>TRBD1|.|TRBJ1-1|TRBV7-9
TGTGCCAGCAGCTGGGAGCAAAGGACAGGGGTTAACACTGAAGCTTTCTTT
CASSWEQRTGVNTEAFF
>.|.|TRBJ1-1|TRBV19
TGTGCCAGTATGGGGGGTGAAGCTTTCTTT
CASMGGEAFF
>.|.|TRBJ1-2|TRBV9
TGTGCCAGCAGCTCATCGCGACACCCAAGCAACGGCTACACCTTC
CASSSSRHPSNGYTF
>TRBD1|.|TRBJ2-7|TRBV27
TGTGCCAGCAGTTTAACAGGGGCCCCTTACTACGAGCAGTACTTC
CASSLTGAPYYEQYF
>.|.|TRBJ2-5|TRBV5-1
TGCGCCAGCAACTCGCTAAACTCAGGTTCCCAAGAGACCCAGTACTTC
CASNSLNSGSQETQYF
>TRBD1|once|TRBJ2-7|TRBV7-2
TGTGCCAGCAGCTTAGTGGACAGGGAGTACGAGCAGTACTTC
CASSLVDREYEQYF
>.|few|TRBJ2-7|TRBV7-2
TGTGCCAGCAGCTTAAAGGTTGGCGGGTTCTACGAGCAGTACTTC
CASSLKVGGFYEQYF
>TRBD2|.|TRBJ2-1|TRBV4-2
TGTGCCAGCAGCCAAGATAGGAGCGGGGGATACAATGAGCAGTTCTTC
CASSQDRSGGYNEQFF
>TRBD1|few|TRBJ1-3|TRBV10-3
TGTGCCATCAAGGCCGGGACAGATGGAAACACCATATATTTT
CAIKAGTDGNTIYF
>.|.|TRBJ1-5|TRBV6-5
TGTGCCAGCAGTTATATGGAAAGAGGACAGCCCCAGCATTTT
CASSYMERGQPQHF
>.|few|TRBJ1-1|TRBV4-1
TGCGCCAGCAGCCTGGGACATTCGAACACTGAAGCTTTCTTT
CASSLGHSNTEAFF
>TRBD2|.|TRBJ2-7|TRBV10-3
TGTGCCATCAGGGGGACTAGCTCGTCCTACGAGCAGTACTTC
CAIRGTSSSYEQYF
>TRBD2|once|TRBJ2-5|TRBV11-2
TGTGCCAGCAAACTAGCGGCACAAGAGACCCAGTACTTC
CASKLAAQETQYF
>TRBD1|.|TRBJ2-5|TRBV25-1
TGTGCCAGCAGGTCGGGACAGAAAGAGACCCAGTACTTC
CASRSGQKETQYF
>.|.|TRBJ2-7|TRBV7-9
TGTGCCAGCAGCTCGACTCCTCTCGAGCAGTACTTC
CASSSTPLEQYF
>.|.|TRBJ1-1|TRBV14
TGTGCCAGCAGCGCAGGGTTCGTTGGGAACACTGAAGCTTTCTTT
CASSAGFVGNTEAFF
>.|.|TRBJ1-4|TRBV28
TGTGCCAGCACCGTGGGCGGGAATGAAAAACTGTTTTTT
CASTVGGNEKLFF
>TRBD1|.|TRBJ1-2|TRBV4-1
TGCGCCAGCAGCCAAGAAGCCAGGACAGGGAACTATGGCTACACCTTC
CASSQEARTGNYGYTF
>.|.|TRBJ2-4|TRBV4-2
TGTGCCAGCAGCGGCCCACAGGGAGCCAAAAACATTCAGTACTTC
CASSGPQGAKNIQYF
>TRBD1|.|TRBJ2-7|TRBV9
TGTGCCAGCAGCGTCGGACAGGGTTACTACGAGCAGTACTTC
CASSVGQGYYEQYF
>TRBD2|.|TRBJ2-7|TRBV7-8
TGTGCCAGCAGCTTAGAAGGTCGGCTAGCGGACTACGAGCAGTACTTC
CASSLEGRLADYEQYF
>.|once|TRBJ2-5|TRBV11-2
TGTGCCAGCAGCCCGGGGGTGGCAGGGCTGCAAGAGACCCAGTACTTC
CASSPGVAGLQETQYF
>TRBD2|.|TRBJ2-7|TRBV6-6
TGTGCCAGCAGTTACGGGTGGTCTAGGACGGGAGGGGAGCAGTACTTC
CASSYGWSRTGGEQYF
>TRBD1|.|TRBJ1-2|TRBV19
TGTGCCAGTAGTATCTCTGGGGGGACAGGGGTTGGCTACACCTTC
CASSISGGTGVGYTF
>TRBD1|.|TRBJ1-3|TRBV7-9
TGTGCCAGCAGCCAGGGACAGGGGAACACCATATATTTT
CASSQGQGNTIYF
>TRBD2|.|TRBJ2-1|TRBV7-2
TGTGCCAGCAGCCTGGACCGGGAGGGCCTGAATGATGAGCAGTTCTTC
CASSLDREGLNDEQFF
>TRBD1|.|TRBJ1-2|TRBV18
TGTGCCAGCTCGGGCGGGACAGATTATGGCTACACCTTC
CASSGGTDYGYTF
>.|.|TRBJ1-2|TRBV2
TGTGCCAGCAGTGGTCAGGGTTACTATGGCTACACCTTC
CASSGQGYYGYTF
>.|.|TRBJ1-1|TRBV11-2
TGTGCCAGCAGCTTACTACAGGGTGCGAACACTGAAGCTTTCTTT
CASSLLQGANTEAFF
>TRBD1|.|TRBJ2-1|TRBV28
TGTGCCACCGAGGGGACAGTCGATGAGCAGTTCTTC
CATEGTVDEQFF
>TRBD1|.|TRBJ1-1|TRBV5-1
TGCGCCAGCAGCTGGGGACAGGGAAACACTGAAGCTTTCTTT
CASSWGQGNTEAFF
>.|.|TRBJ1-2|TRBV28
TGTGCCAGCAGCCCGTGGGGGGACTCTGGCTACACCTTC
CASSPWGDSGYTF
>TRBD1|.|TRBJ1-5|TRBV6-5
TGTGCCAGCAGTCACTATCCGGGACAGGCTCCTCAGCCCCAGCATTTT
CASSHYPGQAPQPQHF
>.|.|TRBJ2-7|TRBV19
TGTGCCAGTAGCCTGACAGAGTCCTACGAGCAGTACTTC
CASSLTESYEQYF
>TRBD2|.|TRBJ2-7|TRBV7-9
TGTGCCAGCAGCTTAGCGCTCAGGACTAGCGGGAGGAACGAGCAGTACTTC
CASSLALRTSGRNEQYF
>TRBD1|.|TRBJ2-7|TRBV19
TGTGCCAGTAGGAGAATAACAGGGGCCCCCTACGAGCAGTACTTC
CASRRITGAPYEQYF
>.|once|TRBJ2-5|TRBV19
TGTGCCAGTAGTCTCATAAGAGAAGAGACCCAGTACTTC
CASSLIREETQYF
>.|once|TRBJ2-1|TRBV10-1
TGCGCCAGCAGTGGGGGGACACCATACAATGAGCAGTTCTTC
CASSGGTPYNEQFF